This entry features one T cell receptor (beta chain) sequence. These data are taken from a study of blood T cell repertoires in COVID-19. Background on the study: PBMCs, B-cell-depleted T cells, or T cells provided the cDNA or gDNA that made up the material.

Seattle participants joined during active infection and were tracked over time. The CDR3 spans 14 residues. The V gene end was trimmed by 4 bases and the J gene end by 11 bases; junction bases not matched to a gene: 11. Germline-derived CDR1 and CDR2 are SGHTS and YDEGEE. Clones were read by immunoSEQ multiplex PCR, and TCRdb kept only the in-frame ones, dropping some. In the table there are 300,000 to 400,000 clones, about 88% of which are singletons. The receptor was isolated from a woman aged 70-85 years with COVID-19, enrolled during active disease. The sequenced sample was peripheral blood. The chain links TRBV5-8 to TRBJ1-1, with TRBD1 matching over 10 bases. This CDR3 is CASSPGTGAPRAFF. The CDR3 coding sequence is TGTGCCAGCAGCCCCGGGACAGGGGCCCCAAGGGCTTTCTTT.